This entry describes one TCR beta chain. The clone's antigen remains unknown. No clone much larger than this one lies a single base away; base qualities are absent. Each collaborating institution followed its own protocols to collect whole blood in K2EDTA tubes. Collaborator samples were shipped for TCRbeta analysis as frozen whole blood, isolated PBMCs, or DNA extracted from either sample type. The CDR3 sequence holds 17 residues, the cysteine and phenylalanine included. The retained sequence is limited to the CDR3, 51 bases, with the frame set at the first base. These data originate in a study of blood T cell repertoires in COVID-19 (TCRdb year 2020). Describing the broader study: Samples covering the acute and convalescent phases of COVID-19 were provided by collaborators in the United States, Italy and Spain. The repertoires were made available in a free public database intended to serve as a resource for research on the immune response to SARS-CoV-2. Subjects who had been exposed to COVID-19, were actively infected with it, or had recovered from it provided the deeply sampled blood TCRbeta repertoires that made up the dataset. Where HLA class I and class II types were available, the types were taken from metadata supplied by the sample provider, not from assay-based typing. Samples were obtained from the ongoing ImmuneRACE study (first 160 participants) and from over 1,000 subjects provided by 6 global collaborators. The sample metadata nearly always contained a de-identified subject ID, COVID-19 status, age in years and sex. The prospective study material was composed of cDNA or gDNA derived from T cells, B-cell-depleted T cells, or PBMCs.

Beyond this particular receptor, the publication reports: Clinical and demographic metadata were provided uncurated, with the amount varying by source and participant.

The immunoSEQ Assay, a bias-controlled multiplex PCR, was used to amplify TCRbeta CDR3 regions from genomic DNA. The published analysis was carried out like this. Nucleated cell counts per sample were estimated from amplification of reference gene primers within the assay. To quantify the absolute abundance of each unique TCRbeta CDR3 rearrangement, sequence reads were collapsed and filtered. For each sample, productive Simpson clonality was calculated as the square root of Simpson's diversity index over productive rearrangements. TCRdb stores this immuneACCESS table with in-frame sequences only. Part of the clones is absent; in the studies checked, under half of the shortfall reflects unresolved V genes, and no reason is known for the rest. The DNA gave D and trimming, while V, J and clone size come from that table. This sample lists about 36,000 clones; roughly 80% were detected once. Together, the top ten hold 14% of the sample.

This TCR came from a human donor in a cohort sampled during active COVID-19. The rearranged chain carries TRBV12-2 and TRBJ1-6. TRBV12-2 is a pseudogene locus. Sequencing was done on a sample of peripheral blood. The nucleotide sequence reads as follows: TGTGCAAGTCGCTTACCCGGGGTCATCCGGCTGGATTCACCCCTCCACTTT. This yields the protein CASRLPGVIRLDSPLHF.